This TCR beta chain originates from a study of T cell responses to AZD1222 COVID-19 vaccine. V dropped 0 bases and J dropped 7 bases, with 10 bases sitting between them. The CDR3 is 13 amino acids. Per germline, CDR1 SGHNT and CDR2 YYREEE (reference sequence). Assay used: immunoSEQ multiplex PCR; TCRdb lists only in-frame clones, some missing. The sample carries 110,000 to 150,000 clones, 80% to 90% recorded once. Turning to this clone: Its antigen is currently unknown.

Study-wide results and limits: The study sampled repertoires only after the peak T cell response. Among vaccine-associated CD4 TCRs, coverage spanned spike, with dominance at 160-218 and 743-854.

Sequences were derived from peripheral blood, sampled on day 0 of AZD1222 vaccination. The chain carries TRBV5-4 and TRBJ1-1; weak D call: TRBD1 (5 bases). The TCR comes from an adult in good health. CDR3: CASSLGGRIEAFF. The CDR3 nucleotides read TGTGCCAGCAGCTTGGGGGGGAGAATTGAAGCTTTCTTT.